These 2 T cell receptor beta chains originate from one sample sequenced in a study of CD8 T cells in Susac syndrome. Reverse transcription of about 0.5 to 1 ug RNA used random hexamers. TCRdb fed the immunoSEQ multiplex PCR reads into MiXCR, producing one record per CDR3 protein. The sample contains approximately 200,000 distinct CDR3 sequences, approximately 95% of which appear only once. Sequences were obtained from CD4+ T cells from PBMCs. The receptors were gathered from a human donor with multiple sclerosis.

This clonotype has only one observation. The gene calls are TRBV4-2 and TRBJ1-5; D is ambiguous. CDR3 length: 15 residues. Germline lookup yields CDR1 LGHNA and CDR2 YNFKEQ. Trimming removed 5 bases from V and 7 bases from J, with 18 bases in between. CDR3 in DNA: TGTGCCAGCAGCTTAGACATTGATCGAGGACAGCCCCAGCATTTT. The encoded protein is CASSLDIDRGQPQHF.

CDR3 bases: TGCAGTGCTAGCGGGGGGAGTCGGGAGACCCAGTACTTC. It is translated as CSASGGSRETQYF. The rearrangement uses TRBV20-1 and TRBJ2-5; TRBD2 agrees at 7 bases. The CDR3 runs to 13 residues. Germline V gives CDR1 DFQATT, CDR2 SNEGSKA (reference sequence). With V trimmed by 3 bases and J by 5 bases, 6 bases remained unmatched.